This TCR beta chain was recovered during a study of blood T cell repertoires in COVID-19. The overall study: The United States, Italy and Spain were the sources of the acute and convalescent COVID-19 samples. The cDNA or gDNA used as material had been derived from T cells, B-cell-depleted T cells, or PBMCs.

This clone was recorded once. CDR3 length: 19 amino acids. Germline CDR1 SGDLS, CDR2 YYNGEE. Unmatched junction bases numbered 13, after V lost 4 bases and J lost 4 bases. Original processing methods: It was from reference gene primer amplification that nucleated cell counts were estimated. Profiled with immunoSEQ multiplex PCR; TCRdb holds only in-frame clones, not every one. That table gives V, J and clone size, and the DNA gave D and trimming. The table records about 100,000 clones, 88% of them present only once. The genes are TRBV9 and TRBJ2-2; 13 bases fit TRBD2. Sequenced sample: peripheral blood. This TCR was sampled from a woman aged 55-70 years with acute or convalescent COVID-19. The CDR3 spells CASSRWRQGTSGVTGELFF. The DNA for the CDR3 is TGTGCCAGCAGCCGTTGGAGACAAGGGACTAGCGGGGTCACCGGGGAGCTGTTTTTT. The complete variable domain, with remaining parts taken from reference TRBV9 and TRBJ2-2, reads DSGVTQTPKHLITATGQRVTLRCSPRSGDLSVYWYQQSLDQGLQFLIQYYNGEERAKGNILERFSAQQFPDLHSELNLSSLELGDSALYFCASSRWRQGTSGVTGELFFGEGSRLTVL.